The 8 T cell receptor beta chains in this list originate from one sample, sequenced in a study of CD8 T cells in ankylosing spondylitis. These TCRs' antigens remain unknown. Study observations and caveats: Ankylosing spondylitis blood appeared to carry a characteristic TCR beta motif of several highly homologous variants.

MiXCR, run by TCRdb on the 5' RACE reads, gives a single entry per CDR3 protein. Of fewer than 550,000 distinct CDR3 sequences listed, under 5.5% are singletons. Material: blood, either unsorted or a sorted T cell fraction (not recorded which). Receptors originate from a male donor with ankylosing spondylitis.

This clonotype was seen at least ten times. This chain links TRBV28 with TRBJ2-7; D might be TRBD2 (5 bases). Trimming shortened V by 6 bases and J by 7 bases, and 22 bases separated the two germline ends. This CDR3 is built from 15 residues. Germline CDR1 MDHEN, CDR2 SYDVKM. CDR3 sequence reads: CASSQVSGKAWEQYF. In nucleotides, the CDR3 is TGTGCCAGCAGCCAGGTCTCGGGGAAAGCATGGGAGCAGTACTTC.

This clonotype was observed a handful of times. This chain joins TRBV7-9 and TRBJ2-5; D remains ambiguous. CDR1 and CDR2 (germline): SEHNR, FQNEAQ (reference sequence). Trimming stripped 1 base from V and 2 bases from J, with 11 bases between. The CDR3 sequence is 15 residues long. DNA of the CDR3: TGTGCCAGCAGCTTAGAGGGTTTGCGGCAAGAGACCCAGTACTTC. It translates to CASSLEGLRQETQYF. The whole variable domain, remainder taken from reference TRBV7-9 and TRBJ2-5, is DTGVSQNPRHKITKRGQNVTFRCDPISEHNRLYWYRQTLGQGPEFLTYFQNEAQLEKSRLLSDRFSAERPKGSFSTLEIQRTEQGDSAMYLCASSLEGLRQETQYFGPGTRLLVL.

This clonotype was seen ten or more times. V is TRBV20-1 and J is TRBJ2-1; 14 bases map to TRBD2. The germline gives CDR1 DFQATT, CDR2 SNEGSKA (reference sequence). The CDR3 runs to 16 residues. Trimming cost V 6 bases and J 8 bases; bases outside gene matches: 12. The CDR3: CSAGYRLGLAGDEQFF. DNA for the CDR3: TGCAGTGCCGGATATAGACTGGGACTAGCGGGAGATGAGCAGTTCTTC.

At least ten counts were recorded for this clonotype. CDR3 region: CATSEAGGTGELFF. CDR3 bases: TGTGCCACCAGTGAGGCGGGAGGAACCGGGGAGCTGTTTTTT. The V and J genes are TRBV24-1 and TRBJ2-2; TRBD2 agrees at 8 bases. This CDR3 has 14 residues. CDR1 and CDR2 from the germline V gene are KGHDR and SFDVKD. The V gene end was trimmed by 4 bases and the J gene end by 5 bases; junction bases not matched to a gene: 2.

This clonotype was observed many times. J is TRBJ2-1 and V is TRBV12-3 or TRBV12-4; possibly TRBD1 for D (6 bases). This CDR3 has 14 residues. The ends were cut back, 2 bases at V and 6 bases at J, with 11 bases in the middle. CDR3 residues: CASSLITGTNEQFF. For the CDR3, the DNA is TGTGCCAGCAGTTTAATAACAGGGACCAATGAGCAGTTCTTC.

This clonotype was observed at least ten times. The CDR3 reads CASSLRTGGDYGYTF. The CDR3, as DNA: TGTGCCAGCAGCCTCCGGACAGGGGGCGACTATGGCTACACCTTC. This sequence joins TRBV7-9 and TRBJ1-2; TRBD1 matches at 11 bases. This CDR3 comprises 15 residues. V was pared by 5 bases and J by 3 bases, with 5 bases of the junction left unmatched. Germline V gene lookup returns CDR1 SEHNR and CDR2 FQNEAQ (reference sequence).

This clonotype was seen ten or more times. The J gene is TRBJ2-7, the V gene TRBV7-9; 7 bases map to TRBD2. The J segment lost 4 bases and the V segment lost 3 bases, leaving 9 bases of the junction unmatched. Germline V gene data show CDR1 as SEHNR and CDR2 as FQNEAQ (reference sequence). The CDR3 covers 15 residues. The chain's CDR3 is CASSLRASGPYEQYF. Here the CDR3 DNA reads TGTGCCAGCAGCTTGAGGGCTAGCGGTCCATACGAGCAGTACTTC. Supplemented by reference TRBV7-9 and TRBJ2-7, the full variable domain reads DTGVSQNPRHKITKRGQNVTFRCDPISEHNRLYWYRQTLGQGPEFLTYFQNEAQLEKSRLLSDRFSAERPKGSFSTLEIQRTEQGDSAMYLCASSLRASGPYEQYFGPGTRLTVT.

The chain has TRBV7-8 and TRBJ1-6, with a possible D match to TRBD1 (5 bases). Germline V gene lookup returns CDR1 SGHVS and CDR2 FQNEAQ. The CDR3 loop spans 15 amino acids. Between the trimmed V and J ends, which lost 1 base and 7 bases, there was a span of 11 bases. CDR3: CASSLGRAGNSPLHF. CDR3 nucleotide sequence: TGTGCCAGCAGCTTAGGCAGGGCGGGGAATTCACCCCTCCACTTT.